The entry that follows covers one T cell receptor (beta chain) sequence. Through a sample-barcoded 5' primer and a J-beta primer mix, a second PCR was run for about 6 to 11 cycles. MiXCR, run by TCRdb on the 5' RACE reads, gives a single entry per CDR3 protein. The data contain over a million distinct CDR3 sequences, 40% to 50% of them singletons. This specimen comes from a study of blood T cells in healthy people across ages. Sequences were obtained from blood. The sequence was collected from a woman aged 55-69 years in good health.

This CDR3 is CASSAVPSRAKNIQYF. In DNA, the CDR3 is TGTGCCAGCAGCGCGGTCCCCTCCCGAGCCAAAAACATTCAGTACTTC. V usage is TRBV7-2 and J usage is TRBJ2-4; no definite D call. The CDR3 is made up of 16 amino acids. The V end was cut by 5 bases, the J end by 0 bases, with 14 bases between. Per germline, CDR1 SGHTA and CDR2 FQGNSA.